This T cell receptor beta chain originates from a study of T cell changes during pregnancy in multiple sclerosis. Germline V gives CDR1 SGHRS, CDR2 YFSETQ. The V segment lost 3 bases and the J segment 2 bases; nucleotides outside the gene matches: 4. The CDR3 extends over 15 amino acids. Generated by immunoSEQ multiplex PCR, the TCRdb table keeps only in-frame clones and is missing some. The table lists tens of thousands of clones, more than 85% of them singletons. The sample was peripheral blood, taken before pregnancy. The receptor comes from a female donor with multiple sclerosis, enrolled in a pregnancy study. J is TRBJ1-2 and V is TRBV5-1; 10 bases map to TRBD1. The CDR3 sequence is CASSSRQGANYGYTF. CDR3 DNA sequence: TGCGCCAGCAGCTCCCGACAGGGGGCGAACTATGGCTACACCTTC.